Listed below are T cell receptor beta chains from one sample, sequenced in a study of blood T cells in healthy people across ages. Via MiXCR, TCRdb re-called the 5' RACE reads, giving one row per CDR3 protein. The data show 1.5 million to 2 million distinct CDR3 sequences, about 28% seen once. The sample comprised blood. These receptors all come from a woman in her twenties or thirties in good health. Both conserved end residues are part of each CDR3. Fields, in order: J gene, V gene, D gene, clone size, CDR3 DNA, CDR3 protein. D genes are given only for firm matches. Size values are once, few and many counts, or a class for expanded clones, and some rows have none.

j_call: TRBJ2-5; v_call: TRBV7-2; d_call: -; clone_size: few; cdr3_nt: TGTGCCAGCAGCTTTGCCGGGTGGGCACAAGAGACCCAGTACTTC; cdr3_aa: CASSFAGWAQETQYF
j_call: TRBJ1-1; v_call: TRBV20-1; d_call: -; clone_size: -; cdr3_nt: TGCAGTGCTAGAGATATCATGGGGGACTCCTTCACTGAAGCTTTCTTT; cdr3_aa: CSARDIMGDSFTEAFF
j_call: TRBJ1-4; v_call: TRBV7-9; d_call: -; clone_size: -; cdr3_nt: TGTGCCAGCAGACGGGACACTAATGAAAAACTGTTTTTT; cdr3_aa: CASRRDTNEKLFF
j_call: TRBJ2-5; v_call: TRBV6-6; d_call: -; clone_size: -; cdr3_nt: TGTGCCAGCAGAACTCCGAAGGAGGGAGGAGACCAGTACTTC; cdr3_aa: CASRTPKEGGDQYF
j_call: TRBJ2-7; v_call: TRBV12-3/TRBV12-4; d_call: -; clone_size: many; cdr3_nt: TGTGCCAGCAGTTTAAAAGGAGGGGGAGGTGGGTACGAGCAGTACTTC; cdr3_aa: CASSLKGGGGGYEQYF
j_call: TRBJ1-3; v_call: TRBV7-8; d_call: -; clone_size: -; cdr3_nt: TGTGCCAGCAGCTTAGCGCACGTAAGCTCTGGAAACACCATATATTTT; cdr3_aa: CASSLAHVSSGNTIYF
j_call: TRBJ2-7; v_call: TRBV5-1; d_call: -; clone_size: few; cdr3_nt: TGCGCCAGCACAAAGATCACTAGCGGGACAGGGGCCTACGAGCAGTACTTC; cdr3_aa: CASTKITSGTGAYEQYF
j_call: TRBJ2-7; v_call: TRBV10-2; d_call: -; clone_size: few; cdr3_nt: TGCGCCAGCAGTGTTGGAGGGTTGAAGAACGAGCAGTACTTC; cdr3_aa: CASSVGGLKNEQYF
j_call: TRBJ2-6; v_call: TRBV19; d_call: -; clone_size: -; cdr3_nt: TGTGCCAGTACAGAAATCTCTGGGGCCAACGTCCTGACTTTC; cdr3_aa: CASTEISGANVLTF
j_call: TRBJ2-1; v_call: TRBV20-1; d_call: -; clone_size: -; cdr3_nt: TGCAGTGCCGAGACGGGTTTCTCCTACAATGAGCAGTTCTTC; cdr3_aa: CSAETGFSYNEQFF
j_call: TRBJ2-1; v_call: TRBV30; d_call: -; clone_size: -; cdr3_nt: TGTGCCTGGAGTGTCTCGGGGGGCTATGAGCAGTTCTTC; cdr3_aa: CAWSVSGGYEQFF
j_call: TRBJ1-4; v_call: TRBV7-9; d_call: -; clone_size: few; cdr3_nt: TGTGCCAGCACCCGACAGGTGAAGAATGAAAAACTGTTTTTT; cdr3_aa: CASTRQVKNEKLFF
j_call: TRBJ2-1; v_call: TRBV5-1; d_call: -; clone_size: few; cdr3_nt: TGCGCCAGCAGCATCGGGACGCAGTACAATGAGCAGTTCTTC; cdr3_aa: CASSIGTQYNEQFF
j_call: TRBJ2-6; v_call: TRBV6-6; d_call: -; clone_size: few; cdr3_nt: TGTGCCAGCAGTCCCGGACATGGGTCTGGGGCCAACGTCCTGACTTTC; cdr3_aa: CASSPGHGSGANVLTF
j_call: TRBJ1-5; v_call: TRBV2; d_call: -; clone_size: -; cdr3_nt: TGTGCCAGCAGGGGCTACACTAGCAATCAGCCCCAGCATTTT; cdr3_aa: CASRGYTSNQPQHF
j_call: TRBJ2-1; v_call: TRBV7-2; d_call: TRBD2; clone_size: -; cdr3_nt: TGTGCCAGCAGCCGGCCGGAAGGACTAGCGGGAGGGGGGTCCTACAATGAGCAGTTCTTC; cdr3_aa: CASSRPEGLAGGGSYNEQFF
j_call: TRBJ1-2; v_call: TRBV7-8; d_call: TRBD1; clone_size: -; cdr3_nt: TGTGCCAGCGGCCCGACGTTTGTTGCGCGGACAGGGGGCTACTATGGCTACACCTTC; cdr3_aa: CASGPTFVARTGGYYGYTF
j_call: TRBJ1-2; v_call: TRBV29-1; d_call: -; clone_size: -; cdr3_nt: TGCAGCGTTGGTACAAGCCTGATGGGCTACACCTTC; cdr3_aa: CSVGTSLMGYTF
j_call: TRBJ1-2; v_call: TRBV5-1; d_call: TRBD1; clone_size: -; cdr3_nt: TGCGCCAGCAGCTGGGACGGACAGGGGGACGGCTACACCTTC; cdr3_aa: CASSWDGQGDGYTF
j_call: TRBJ1-1; v_call: TRBV12-3/TRBV12-4; d_call: TRBD1; clone_size: few; cdr3_nt: TGTGCCAGCAGTCCTGCCTTGGGACAGATGAACACTGAAGCTTTCTTT; cdr3_aa: CASSPALGQMNTEAFF
j_call: TRBJ1-1; v_call: TRBV27; d_call: TRBD1; clone_size: -; cdr3_nt: TGTGCCAGCAGTTTCCGGCCCCCCGACAGGGTGTCTCCGAACACTGAAGCTTTCTTT; cdr3_aa: CASSFRPPDRVSPNTEAFF
j_call: TRBJ2-5; v_call: TRBV5-4; d_call: -; clone_size: many; cdr3_nt: TGTGCCAGCGGGGCAGGGGCTGAGACCCAGTACTTC; cdr3_aa: CASGAGAETQYF
j_call: TRBJ1-2; v_call: TRBV7-6; d_call: TRBD1; clone_size: many; cdr3_nt: TGTGCCAGCAGCTTAAGGGACAGGGATCTATATGGCTACACCTTC; cdr3_aa: CASSLRDRDLYGYTF
j_call: TRBJ2-5; v_call: TRBV2; d_call: -; clone_size: -; cdr3_nt: TGTGCCAGCAGAAGAAGTATCAGCCTAGCCACATCGGAGACCCAGTACTTC; cdr3_aa: CASRRSISLATSETQYF